Listed below are T cell receptor beta chains from one sample, sequenced in a study of CD8 T cells in ankylosing spondylitis. In TCRdb, the 5' RACE reads were re-called with MiXCR into one record per CDR3 protein. The repertoire holds under 450,000 distinct CDR3 sequences, with roughly 17% as singletons. Material for sequencing was blood, either unsorted or a sorted T cell fraction (not recorded which). All receptors derive from a male donor with ankylosing spondylitis. CDR3s include the opening cysteine and the closing phenylalanine or tryptophan. D genes are given only for firm matches. Where a row states a size, it is once, few, many or the class of an expanded clone; other rows omit it.

d_call | v_call | clone_size | cdr3_aa
TRBD1 | TRBV24-1 | few | CATSEAGTGGSDTQYF
TRBD1 | TRBV29-1 | NA | CSGGGTAGEKLFF
TRBD1 | TRBV5-6 | NA | CASSLVEGQYEQYF
NA | TRBV24-1 | NA | CATSVRGASSYNEQFF
NA | TRBV6-4 | NA | CASTNRGGYTF
NA | TRBV5-5 | few | CASSSHGPSGNTIYF
TRBD2 | TRBV3-1 | NA | CASARGGQETQYF
NA | TRBV30 | NA | CAWSNTGRSYGYTF
NA | TRBV6-5 | NA | CASSYLGSSFNSPLHF
TRBD2 | TRBV20-1 | few | CSARGGLAVHNEQFF
TRBD1 | TRBV28 | few | CASTGVGQGANTEAFF
NA | TRBV7-2 | many | CASSLGGLDTEAFF
NA | TRBV12-3/TRBV12-4 | many | CASSLNNAPYEQYF
NA | TRBV6-5 | NA | CASSYSSSNYGYTF
NA | TRBV7-9 | NA | CASSPMGGGTDTQYF
NA | TRBV4-1 | NA | CASSQDQNQPQHF
NA | TRBV15 | NA | CATSRDTYTGELFF
NA | TRBV20-1 | many | CSARNSGTAFGYTF
NA | TRBV20-1 | NA | CSARASPGTFATNEKLFF
NA | TRBV9 | few | CASSPPGLIDEQFF
TRBD2 | TRBV12-3/TRBV12-4 | many | CASSPGLVGNNEQFF
NA | TRBV30 | NA | CAWSETVGRSEQYF
TRBD2 | TRBV27 | NA | CASSPLGTSARRSSYEQYF
TRBD1 | TRBV28 | NA | CASTRGGEGADYGYTF
TRBD2 | TRBV5-1 | NA | CASSFRGGTQYF
TRBD1 | TRBV5-5 | once | CASSSGGTNYEQYF
NA | TRBV7-2 | NA | CASSLGLISNQPQHF
NA | TRBV7-9 | few | CASSLAGGVSEQYF
NA | TRBV4-2 | NA | CASSQDRKGGPTNEKLFF
NA | TRBV10-3 | few | CAISERAVYEQYF
NA | TRBV5-1 | few | CASSLVGARATDTQYF
NA | TRBV28 | NA | CASSLVLWEQYF
NA | TRBV19 | NA | CASSNFSYNEQFF
NA | TRBV27 | NA | CASRSWSQETQYF
NA | TRBV5-8 | NA | CASSSGVQWFTDTQYF
NA | TRBV14 | few | CASSQARTLNTEAFF
TRBD1 | TRBV5-8 | NA | CASSLDRGTAFF
NA | TRBV4-3 | few | CASSQERARHHEQYF
NA | TRBV7-3 | NA | CASSLSGVPDTQYF
TRBD2 | TRBV7-8 | few | CASSLGGTSGGPSSYEQYF
TRBD1 | TRBV27 | few | CASSPGTGGSEQYF
TRBD2 | TRBV29-1 | NA | CSHIGLAFDNEQFF
NA | TRBV15 | many | CATSRDQGRTEAFF
NA | TRBV5-1 | many | CASSLEGGRSGELFF
NA | TRBV27 | NA | CASSLKPGPYGYTF
NA | TRBV6-2/TRBV6-3 | NA | CASSLFVSEQYF
NA | TRBV20-1 | NA | CSATDGGYGYTF